The sequence of this T cell receptor (beta chain) was determined in a study of cytomegalovirus exposure and HLA in healthy donors. The primer mix had 60 Vbeta and 13 Jbeta primers. The repertoire was sequenced with immunoSEQ multiplex PCR; TCRdb's copy has only in-frame clones and lacks some. The table shows around 54,000 clones, with 60% to 85% occurring only once. The CDR3 is 13 amino acids. V lost 11 bases to trimming and J lost 10 bases, with 23 bases between them. Germline V gene lookup returns CDR1 MNHEY and CDR2 SVGAGI. Within the sample, this clone is medium-sized. The receptor was derived from a man aged 25 to 40 in good health and CMV-seropositive. The sample was PBMCs. The chain carries TRBV6-5 and TRBJ1-1; D might be TRBD1 (5 bases). CDR3 protein: CASYNGHLLSAFF. As DNA, the CDR3 is TGTGCCTCCTATAACGGACACCTCTTATCAGCTTTCTTT.